These T cell receptor beta chains were read from a single sample in a study of blood T cell repertoires in COVID-19. The table came from immunoSEQ multiplex PCR; TCRdb's copy has only in-frame clones and leaves some out. Here the sample spans about 370,000 clones, around 89% being singletons. The sequencing sample was made of peripheral blood. These receptors were obtained from a woman younger than 45 with COVID-19, enrolled during active disease. Both conserved end residues are part of each CDR3. The order of the fields is CDR3 DNA, CDR3 protein, D gene, V gene, CDR3 length, clone size, J gene. A D gene is named only where the DNA matches it firmly. The size entry is marked missing in some rows and otherwise reads once, few, many or a size class.

cdr3_nt: TGCGCCAGCAGCAAAGGACAGGGGTTGAACGAGCAGTACTTC
cdr3_aa: CASSKGQGLNEQYF
d_call: TRBD1
v_call: TRBV5-1
cdr3_length: 14
clone_size: few
j_call: TRBJ2-7

cdr3_nt: TGTGCCAGCAGCTTAGCTCTTCACCGGGGGTCTAATGAAAAACTGTTTTTT
cdr3_aa: CASSLALHRGSNEKLFF
d_call: -
v_call: TRBV7-2
cdr3_length: 17
clone_size: -
j_call: TRBJ1-4

cdr3_nt: TGTGCAAGTCGCAAAAGACTAGCGGCAAACACCGGGGAGCTGTTTTTT
cdr3_aa: CASRKRLAANTGELFF
d_call: -
v_call: TRBV12-2
cdr3_length: 16
clone_size: -
j_call: TRBJ2-2

cdr3_nt: TGTGCCAGCAGCCCGAGCGGGGTGGGTAAATCCTACGAGCAGTACTTC
cdr3_aa: CASSPSGVGKSYEQYF
d_call: TRBD2
v_call: TRBV7-9
cdr3_length: 16
clone_size: -
j_call: TRBJ2-7

cdr3_nt: TGTGCCAGCTCAGGAGGGGGCACTAATGAAAAACTGTTTTTT
cdr3_aa: CASSGGGTNEKLFF
d_call: TRBD1
v_call: TRBV18
cdr3_length: 14
clone_size: -
j_call: TRBJ1-4

cdr3_nt: TGTGCCAGCAGCTTACAGGGACAGGCCTCGGGCTATGGCTACACCTTC
cdr3_aa: CASSLQGQASGYGYTF
d_call: TRBD1
v_call: TRBV11-3
cdr3_length: 16
clone_size: few
j_call: TRBJ1-2

cdr3_nt: TGTGCCAGCACCCAAAGGTCAGGGGGCGGCTATAATTCACCCCTCCACTTT
cdr3_aa: CASTQRSGGGYNSPLHF
d_call: TRBD1
v_call: TRBV3-1/TRBV3-2
cdr3_length: 17
clone_size: -
j_call: TRBJ1-6

cdr3_nt: TGTGCCAGCAGTCACCGACAGGGCTACACAGATACGCAGTATTTT
cdr3_aa: CASSHRQGYTDTQYF
d_call: TRBD1
v_call: TRBV27
cdr3_length: 15
clone_size: -
j_call: TRBJ2-3

cdr3_nt: TGTGCCAGCAGCCCAGATGGGCCAAACTATGGCTACACCTTC
cdr3_aa: CASSPDGPNYGYTF
d_call: -
v_call: TRBV11-2
cdr3_length: 14
clone_size: -
j_call: TRBJ1-2

cdr3_nt: TGTGCCAGCTCACCCAGGGAGGCTGAAGCTTTCTTT
cdr3_aa: CASSPREAEAFF
d_call: -
v_call: TRBV18
cdr3_length: 12
clone_size: few
j_call: TRBJ1-1

cdr3_nt: TGTGCCAGCAGCCCCCCGGGTGGGACCCAGTACTTC
cdr3_aa: CASSPPGGTQYF
d_call: -
v_call: TRBV7-9
cdr3_length: 12
clone_size: -
j_call: TRBJ2-5

cdr3_nt: TGTGCCATCAGTGAAGGGACATCTAACCTTGAAAAACTGTTTTTT
cdr3_aa: CAISEGTSNLEKLFF
d_call: -
v_call: TRBV10-3
cdr3_length: 15
clone_size: -
j_call: TRBJ1-4

cdr3_nt: TGTGCCAGCAGCTTGGGTCAGGGGCGCGCCACCGGGGAGCTGTTTTTT
cdr3_aa: CASSLGQGRATGELFF
d_call: -
v_call: TRBV5-4
cdr3_length: 16
clone_size: once
j_call: TRBJ2-2

cdr3_nt: TGCAGTGCTAGTTATCGTGGAGGGGATGACGGGGAGCTGTTTTTT
cdr3_aa: CSASYRGGDDGELFF
d_call: -
v_call: TRBV20-1
cdr3_length: 15
clone_size: -
j_call: TRBJ2-2

cdr3_nt: TGCGCCAGCAACCAGGTTTCCAGCACAGATACGCAGTATTTT
cdr3_aa: CASNQVSSTDTQYF
d_call: -
v_call: TRBV5-1
cdr3_length: 14
clone_size: -
j_call: TRBJ2-3

cdr3_nt: TGTGCCAGCAGCCCAACCGGGACTAGCGGCCCTAGGAGCTCCTACAATGAGCAGTTCTTC
cdr3_aa: CASSPTGTSGPRSSYNEQFF
d_call: TRBD2
v_call: TRBV5-5
cdr3_length: 20
clone_size: -
j_call: TRBJ2-1

cdr3_nt: TGTGCCAGCAGTCTCGGGACTCTCGATTCCTATGGCTACACCTTC
cdr3_aa: CASSLGTLDSYGYTF
d_call: -
v_call: TRBV2
cdr3_length: 15
clone_size: -
j_call: TRBJ1-2

cdr3_nt: TGCGCCAGCGGGGGGTTTGAGGAGACCCAGTACTTC
cdr3_aa: CASGGFEETQYF
d_call: -
v_call: TRBV23-1
cdr3_length: 12
clone_size: once
j_call: TRBJ2-5

cdr3_nt: TGTGCCAGCAGCCGTAATCCGGGACTAGCTTACGAGCAGTACTTC
cdr3_aa: CASSRNPGLAYEQYF
d_call: TRBD2
v_call: TRBV11-2
cdr3_length: 15
clone_size: once
j_call: TRBJ2-7

cdr3_nt: TGTGCCAGCTCACCCCTACCGACAGGGACCTCTGGAAACACCATATATTTT
cdr3_aa: CASSPLPTGTSGNTIYF
d_call: TRBD1
v_call: TRBV18
cdr3_length: 17
clone_size: -
j_call: TRBJ1-3

cdr3_nt: TGTGCGGGCTCCGGGGGGGCCACAGATACGCAGTATTTT
cdr3_aa: CAGSGGATDTQYF
d_call: TRBD2
v_call: TRBV9
cdr3_length: 13
clone_size: -
j_call: TRBJ2-3

cdr3_nt: TGTGCCAGTTCTGCCACAGCGGAGTATGGCTACACCTTC
cdr3_aa: CASSATAEYGYTF
d_call: -
v_call: TRBV19
cdr3_length: 13
clone_size: -
j_call: TRBJ1-2

cdr3_nt: TGTGCCAGCAGTTACCGAGGACGTGAAAGGAGGAATGAGCAGTTCTTC
cdr3_aa: CASSYRGRERRNEQFF
d_call: -
v_call: TRBV6-2/TRBV6-3
cdr3_length: 16
clone_size: -
j_call: TRBJ2-1

cdr3_nt: TGTGCCAGCAGCTTAGCGCAGGGGAAAAGTTCACCCCTCCACTTT
cdr3_aa: CASSLAQGKSSPLHF
d_call: -
v_call: TRBV7-9
cdr3_length: 15
clone_size: once
j_call: TRBJ1-6

cdr3_nt: TGTGCCAGCAGTTTAGCGGGAGCGAGCTCCTACAATGAGCAGTTCTTC
cdr3_aa: CASSLAGASSYNEQFF
d_call: TRBD2
v_call: TRBV3-1/TRBV3-2
cdr3_length: 16
clone_size: once
j_call: TRBJ2-1

cdr3_nt: TGTGCCAGCTCACCCCGGACTAGCGGTTACAATGAGCAGTTCTTC
cdr3_aa: CASSPRTSGYNEQFF
d_call: TRBD2
v_call: TRBV18
cdr3_length: 15
clone_size: -
j_call: TRBJ2-1

cdr3_nt: TGTGCCAGCAGCTCACTCCTTCCCACAGATACGCAGTATTTT
cdr3_aa: CASSSLLPTDTQYF
d_call: -
v_call: TRBV11-2
cdr3_length: 14
clone_size: -
j_call: TRBJ2-3

cdr3_nt: TGTGCCAGCAGCTTGCTGGCCAGTCTTAATTCACCCCTCCACTTT
cdr3_aa: CASSLLASLNSPLHF
d_call: -
v_call: TRBV5-5
cdr3_length: 15
clone_size: -
j_call: TRBJ1-6

cdr3_nt: TGTGCCAGCAGCTTGTTGGGAGGCCCGAACCTTAACTATGGCTACACCTTC
cdr3_aa: CASSLLGGPNLNYGYTF
d_call: -
v_call: TRBV5-4
cdr3_length: 17
clone_size: -
j_call: TRBJ1-2

cdr3_nt: TGCAGTGCCCGTAGAGCGGCCCAGTACTTC
cdr3_aa: CSARRAAQYF
d_call: -
v_call: TRBV20-1
cdr3_length: 10
clone_size: -
j_call: TRBJ2-5

cdr3_nt: TGCGCCAGCAGCCAAACACTAGCGGGGCTCTACAATGAGCAGTTCTTC
cdr3_aa: CASSQTLAGLYNEQFF
d_call: TRBD2
v_call: TRBV4-3
cdr3_length: 16
clone_size: once
j_call: TRBJ2-1

cdr3_nt: TGCGCCAGCAGTCACTATAGGACTGGAGGGTATAATTCACCCCTCCACTTT
cdr3_aa: CASSHYRTGGYNSPLHF
d_call: -
v_call: TRBV23-1
cdr3_length: 17
clone_size: once
j_call: TRBJ1-6

cdr3_nt: TGCGCCAGCAGCGGAGGGACAGGGCCCAGCACCGGGGAGCTGTTTTTT
cdr3_aa: CASSGGTGPSTGELFF
d_call: TRBD1
v_call: TRBV5-1
cdr3_length: 16
clone_size: -
j_call: TRBJ2-2